The 11 T cell receptor beta chains given below trace back to one sample, sequenced in a study of T cell repertoires in cytomegalovirus infection. These receptors have no identified antigens. Via MiXCR, TCRdb re-called the reads, giving one row per CDR3 protein. The profile covers about 63,000 distinct CDR3 sequences, with 20% to 25% appearing a single time and over 65% taken by the ten largest. The sequenced sample was CD8+ T cells from cultured PBMCs, obtained from culture after CMV antigen stimulation. Source of these receptors: a human donor in good health (CMV status not recorded). Some clones in this sample may be carry-over from other donors' samples.

This clonotype was counted between two and nine times. This sequence joins TRBV5-6 and TRBJ2-7; TRBD2 agrees at 8 bases. The CDR3 covers 14 residues. Looked up from germline, CDR1 is SGHDT and CDR2 is YYEEEE. Germline trimming cut 2 bases from V and 2 bases from J; bases unmatched to any gene: 3. CDR3 coding DNA: TGTGCCAGCAGCTTCCCGGGACTAGCCTACGAGCAGTACTTC. This translates into CASSFPGLAYEQYF.

The V call is TRBV7-2, the J call TRBJ1-2, with 10 positions matching TRBD1. The V gene end was trimmed by 7 bases and the J gene end by 6 bases; junction bases not matched to a gene: 14. The CDR3 contains 16 residues. CDR1 and CDR2 from the germline V gene are SGHTA and FQGNSA. The CDR3 spells CASTIPGTGESDGYTF. In DNA form, the CDR3 reads TGTGCCAGCACGATTCCCGGGACAGGGGAATCTGATGGCTACACCTTC. The full variable domain, rest sourced from reference TRBV7-2 and TRBJ1-2, is GAGVSQSPSNKVTEKGKDVELRCDPISGHTALYWYRQSLGQGLEFLIYFQGNSAPDKSGLPSDRFSAERTGGSVSTLTIQRTQQEDSAVYLCASTIPGTGESDGYTFGSGTRLTVV.

The chain is built from TRBV19 and TRBJ1-1; D is unresolved. The CDR3 loop spans 11 amino acids. V was cut by 3 bases and J by 11 bases, with 10 bases left in between. Germline CDR1 is LNHDA and CDR2 is SQIVND (reference sequence). The CDR3 DNA reads TGTGCCAGTAGTATTCGGTTAGGGGCTTTCTTT. Translated, it gives CASSIRLGAFF.

The chain combines TRBV28 with TRBJ1-1; D is unresolved. This CDR3 is 12 amino acids long. Trimming stripped 3 bases from V and 1 base from J, with 3 bases between. Germline CDR1 and CDR2: MDHEN and SYDVKM. CDR3 sequence (DNA): TGTGCCAGCAGTTTTACGAACACTGAAGCTTTCTTT. Encoded protein: CASSFTNTEAFF.

The table lists this clonotype with a few counts. V gene TRBV7-6 combines with J gene TRBJ1-1; TRBD1 aligns across 7 bases. This CDR3 has 16 residues. V shed 4 bases and J 1 base; nucleotides not matched to a gene: 9. Germline lookup yields CDR1 SGHVS and CDR2 FNYEAQ. The CDR3 DNA sequence: TGTGCCAGCAGCTCCCCTGGGGGACAGAAGAACACTGAAGCTTTCTTT. Translated: CASSSPGGQKNTEAFF.

This clonotype qualifies as medium-sized. The chain recombines TRBV7-2 with TRBJ1-6; D gene ambiguous. Germline V gene data show CDR1 as SGHTA and CDR2 as FQGNSA. The V end was cut by 0 bases, the J end by 7 bases, with 13 bases between. This CDR3 region has 16 residues. The chain's CDR3 is CASSLAARFLNSPLHF. CDR3 bases: TGTGCCAGCAGCTTAGCGGCCCGGTTCTTGAATTCACCCCTCCACTTT.

This clonotype was counted only a few times. This sequence joins TRBV6-5 and TRBJ2-7; 7 nucleotides align to TRBD1. Germline values: CDR1 MNHEY, CDR2 SVGAGI. V lost 7 bases, J lost 3 bases, and 6 bases stayed unmatched. The CDR3 is 13 residues long. CDR3 amino acids: CASTPTGNYEQYF. DNA for the CDR3: TGTGCCAGCACCCCGACAGGGAACTACGAGCAGTACTTC.

This clonotype was seen only a few times. The J gene is TRBJ2-7, the V gene TRBV7-2; D may be TRBD1 (7 bases). Germline-derived CDR1 and CDR2 are SGHTA and FQGNSA. The ends were cut back, 2 bases at V and 3 bases at J, with 14 bases in the middle. CDR3 length: 15 residues. CDR3 sequence: CASSLQGGAYYEQYF. The CDR3, as DNA: TGTGCCAGCAGCTTACAGGGGGGAGCCTACTACGAGCAGTACTTC. Complete variable domain (other parts from reference TRBV7-2 and TRBJ2-7): GAGVSQSPSNKVTEKGKDVELRCDPISGHTALYWYRQSLGQGLEFLIYFQGNSAPDKSGLPSDRFSAERTGGSVSTLTIQRTQQEDSAVYLCASSLQGGAYYEQYFGPGTRLTVT.

J is TRBJ2-1 and V is TRBV7-2; D may be TRBD1 (6 bases). The germline V and J ends were trimmed by 6 bases and 1 base, with 19 bases remaining between them. This CDR3 spans 17 amino acids. Germline V gives CDR1 SGHTA, CDR2 FQGNSA. The CDR3 DNA sequence: TGTGCCAGCAGTTCCGATACAGGGACCGTGTCCTACAATGAGCAGTTCTTC. This gives the protein CASSSDTGTVSYNEQFF.

The rearrangement uses TRBV6-2 or TRBV6-3 and TRBJ2-2; D remains ambiguous. Trimming shortened V by 3 bases and J by 0 bases, and 14 bases separated the two germline ends. Germline V gene lookup returns CDR1 MNHEY and CDR2 SVGEGT. The CDR3 has 17 amino acids. CDR3 nucleotides: TGTGCCAGCAGTTATTCTCCCCCCAGTACGAACACCGGGGAGCTGTTTTTT. This encodes CASSYSPPSTNTGELFF.

This clonotype was observed a few times. The rearrangement links TRBV19 to TRBJ1-2; D remains unclear. The CDR3 sequence is 14 residues long. CDR1 and CDR2 from the germline V gene are LNHDA and SQIVND (reference sequence). The germline V and J ends were trimmed by 10 bases and 0 bases, with 15 bases remaining between them. The CDR3 loop is CATTIRESNYGYTF. CDR3 DNA: TGTGCCACCACTATTCGGGAGTCTAACTATGGCTACACCTTC.